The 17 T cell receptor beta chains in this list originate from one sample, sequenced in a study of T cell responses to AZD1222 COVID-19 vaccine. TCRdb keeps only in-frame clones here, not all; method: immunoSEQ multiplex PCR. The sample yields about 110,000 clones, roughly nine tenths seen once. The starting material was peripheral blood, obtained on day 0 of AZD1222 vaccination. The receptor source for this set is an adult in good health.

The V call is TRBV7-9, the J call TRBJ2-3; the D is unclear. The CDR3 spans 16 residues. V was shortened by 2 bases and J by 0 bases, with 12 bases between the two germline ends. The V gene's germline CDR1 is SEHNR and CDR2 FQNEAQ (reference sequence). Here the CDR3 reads CASSLSSYASTDTQYF. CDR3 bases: TGTGCCAGCAGCTTATCCAGTTACGCTAGCACAGATACGCAGTATTTT. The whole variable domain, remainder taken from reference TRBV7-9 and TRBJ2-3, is DTGVSQNPRHKITKRGQNVTFRCDPISEHNRLYWYRQTLGQGPEFLTYFQNEAQLEKSRLLSDRFSAERPKGSFSTLEIQRTEQGDSAMYLCASSLSSYASTDTQYFGPGTRLTVL.

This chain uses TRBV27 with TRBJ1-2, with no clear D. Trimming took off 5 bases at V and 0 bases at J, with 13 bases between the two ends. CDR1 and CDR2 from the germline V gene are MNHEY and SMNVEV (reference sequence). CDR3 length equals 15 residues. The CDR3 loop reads CASSPRRYSNYGYTF. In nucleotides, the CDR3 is TGTGCCAGCAGTCCCCGCAGGTACTCTAACTATGGCTACACCTTC.

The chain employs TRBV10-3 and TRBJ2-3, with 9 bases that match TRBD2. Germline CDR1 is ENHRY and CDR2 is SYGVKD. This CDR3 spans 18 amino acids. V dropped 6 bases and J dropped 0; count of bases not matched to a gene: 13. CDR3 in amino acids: CAIRTPGLAYTSTDTQYF. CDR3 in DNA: TGTGCCATCAGGACACCGGGACTAGCATACACTAGCACAGATACGCAGTATTTT.

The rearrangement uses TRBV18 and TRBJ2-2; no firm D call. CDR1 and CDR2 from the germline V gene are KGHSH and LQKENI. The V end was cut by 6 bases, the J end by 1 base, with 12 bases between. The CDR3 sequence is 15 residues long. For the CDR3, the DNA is TGTGCCAGCTCTCCGGAACGGCAGAACACCGGGGAGCTGTTTTTT. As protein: CASSPERQNTGELFF.

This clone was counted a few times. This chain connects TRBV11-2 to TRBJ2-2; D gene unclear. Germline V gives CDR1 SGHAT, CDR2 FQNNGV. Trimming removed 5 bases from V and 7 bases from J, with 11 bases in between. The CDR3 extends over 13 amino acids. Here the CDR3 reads CASSVTAGGELFF. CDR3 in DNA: TGTGCCAGCAGCGTCACTGCCGGCGGGGAGCTGTTTTTT.

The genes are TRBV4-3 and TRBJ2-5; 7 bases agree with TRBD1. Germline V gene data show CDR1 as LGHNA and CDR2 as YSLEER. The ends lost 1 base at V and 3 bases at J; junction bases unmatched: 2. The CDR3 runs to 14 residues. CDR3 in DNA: TGCGCCAGCAGCCAAGGACAGGGAAAAGAGACCCAGTACTTC. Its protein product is CASSQGQGKETQYF.

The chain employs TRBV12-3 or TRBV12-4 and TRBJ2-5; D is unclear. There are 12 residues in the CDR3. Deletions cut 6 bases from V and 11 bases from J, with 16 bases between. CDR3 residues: CASSPDQNRQYF. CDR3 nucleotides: TGTGCCAGCAGCCCGGACCAAAATCGTCAGTACTTC.

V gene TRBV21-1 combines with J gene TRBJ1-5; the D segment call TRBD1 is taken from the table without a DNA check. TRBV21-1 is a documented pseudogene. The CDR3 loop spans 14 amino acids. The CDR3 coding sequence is TGTGCCAGCAGCTGGACAGCTCCGAATCAGCCCCAGCATTTT. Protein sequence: CASSWTAPNQPQHF.

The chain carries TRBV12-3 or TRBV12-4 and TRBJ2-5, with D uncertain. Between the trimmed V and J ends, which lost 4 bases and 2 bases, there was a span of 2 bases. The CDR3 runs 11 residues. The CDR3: CASSSQETQYF. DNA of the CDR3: TGTGCCAGCAGTTCTCAAGAGACCCAGTACTTC.

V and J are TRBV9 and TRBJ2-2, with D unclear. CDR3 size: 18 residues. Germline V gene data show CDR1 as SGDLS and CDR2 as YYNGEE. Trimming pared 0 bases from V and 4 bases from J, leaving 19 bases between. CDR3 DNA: TGTGCCAGCAGCGTAGCCGTCCGGGCAGCTAAAGGCACCGGGGAGCTGTTTTTT. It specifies CASSVAVRAAKGTGELFF.

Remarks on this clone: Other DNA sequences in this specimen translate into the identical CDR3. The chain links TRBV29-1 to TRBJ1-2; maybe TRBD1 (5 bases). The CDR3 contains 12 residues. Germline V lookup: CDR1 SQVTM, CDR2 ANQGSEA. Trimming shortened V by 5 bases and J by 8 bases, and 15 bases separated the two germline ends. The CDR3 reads CSVSGPSYGYTF. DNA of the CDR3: TGCAGCGTTTCGGGACCTTCGTACGGCTACACCTTC.

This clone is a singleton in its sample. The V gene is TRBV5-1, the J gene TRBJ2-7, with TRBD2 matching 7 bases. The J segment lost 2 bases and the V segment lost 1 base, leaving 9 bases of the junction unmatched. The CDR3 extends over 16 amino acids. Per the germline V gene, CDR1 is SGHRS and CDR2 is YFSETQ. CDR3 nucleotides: TGCGCCAGCAGCTTGCGATCCGGGACTAACACCTACGAGCAGTACTTC. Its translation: CASSLRSGTNTYEQYF. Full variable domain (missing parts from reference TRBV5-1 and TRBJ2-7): KAGVTQTPRYLIKTRGQQVTLSCSPISGHRSVSWYQQTPGQGLQFLFEYFSETQRNKGNFPGRFSGRQFSNSRSEMNVSTLELGDSALYLCASSLRSGTNTYEQYFGPGTRLTVT.

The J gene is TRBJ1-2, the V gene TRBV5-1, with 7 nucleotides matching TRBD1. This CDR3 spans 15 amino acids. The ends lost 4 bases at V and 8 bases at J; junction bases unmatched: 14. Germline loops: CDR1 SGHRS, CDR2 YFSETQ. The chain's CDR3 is CASSPTSTGIEGYTF. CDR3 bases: TGCGCCAGCAGCCCAACCTCGACAGGGATAGAAGGCTACACCTTC. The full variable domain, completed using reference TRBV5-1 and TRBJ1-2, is KAGVTQTPRYLIKTRGQQVTLSCSPISGHRSVSWYQQTPGQGLQFLFEYFSETQRNKGNFPGRFSGRQFSNSRSEMNVSTLELGDSALYLCASSPTSTGIEGYTFGSGTRLTVV.

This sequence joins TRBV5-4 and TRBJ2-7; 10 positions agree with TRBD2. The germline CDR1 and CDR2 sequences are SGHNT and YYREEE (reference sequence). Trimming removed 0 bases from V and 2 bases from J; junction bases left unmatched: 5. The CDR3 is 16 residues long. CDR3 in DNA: TGTGCCAGCAGCTTGGGGGGACTAGCGAGCGCCTACGAGCAGTACTTC. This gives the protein CASSLGGLASAYEQYF.

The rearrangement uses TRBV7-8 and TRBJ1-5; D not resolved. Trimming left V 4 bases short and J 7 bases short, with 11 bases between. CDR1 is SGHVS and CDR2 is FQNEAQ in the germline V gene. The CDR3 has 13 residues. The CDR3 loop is CASSSTEFQPQHF. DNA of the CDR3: TGTGCCAGCAGCTCCACCGAGTTCCAGCCCCAGCATTTT.

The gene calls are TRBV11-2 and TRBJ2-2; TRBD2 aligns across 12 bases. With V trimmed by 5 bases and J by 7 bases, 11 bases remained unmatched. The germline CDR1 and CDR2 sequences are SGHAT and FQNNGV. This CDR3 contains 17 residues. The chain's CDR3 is CASSRLRLAGVGGELFF. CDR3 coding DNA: TGTGCCAGCAGCCGCCTTCGACTAGCGGGAGTTGGCGGGGAGCTGTTTTTT. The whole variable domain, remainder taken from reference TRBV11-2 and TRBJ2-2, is EAGVAQSPRYKIIEKRQSVAFWCNPISGHATLYWYQQILGQGPKLLIQFQNNGVVDDSQLPKDRFSAERLKGVDSTLKIQPAKLEDSAVYLCASSRLRLAGVGGELFFGEGSRLTVL.

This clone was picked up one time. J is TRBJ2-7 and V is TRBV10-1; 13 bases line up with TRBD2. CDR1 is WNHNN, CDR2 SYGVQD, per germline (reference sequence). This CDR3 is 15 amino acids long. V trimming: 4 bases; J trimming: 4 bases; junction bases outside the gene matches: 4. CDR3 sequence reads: CASSGTSGSRYEQYF. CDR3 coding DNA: TGCGCCAGCAGTGGGACTAGCGGGAGTAGGTACGAGCAGTACTTC.